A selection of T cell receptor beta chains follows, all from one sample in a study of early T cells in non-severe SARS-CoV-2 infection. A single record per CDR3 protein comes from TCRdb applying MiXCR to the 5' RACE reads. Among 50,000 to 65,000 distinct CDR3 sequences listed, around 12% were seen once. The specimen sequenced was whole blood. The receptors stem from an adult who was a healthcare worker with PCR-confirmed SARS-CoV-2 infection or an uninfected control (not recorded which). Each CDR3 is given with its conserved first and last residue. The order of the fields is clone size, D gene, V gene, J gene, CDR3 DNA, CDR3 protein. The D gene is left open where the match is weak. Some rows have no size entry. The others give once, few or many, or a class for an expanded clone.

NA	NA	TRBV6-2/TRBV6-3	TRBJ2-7	TGTGCCAGCAGTTTGTGGACACCGAGCTCCTACGAGCAGTACTTC	CASSLWTPSSYEQYF
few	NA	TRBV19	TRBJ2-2	TGTGCCAGTAGTTGGGGCGGTAGGAACACCGGGGAGCTGTTTTTT	CASSWGGRNTGELFF
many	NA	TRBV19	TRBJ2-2	TGTGCCAGTAACAGTCTACTAACCGGGGAGCTGTTTTTT	CASNSLLTGELFF
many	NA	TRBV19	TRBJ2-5	TGTGCCAGTAGGCTGTCCGGCGAGACCCAGTACTTC	CASRLSGETQYF
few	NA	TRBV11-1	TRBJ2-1	TGTGCCAGCAGCTTAATGAGATTTCAATACAATGAGCAGTTCTTC	CASSLMRFQYNEQFF
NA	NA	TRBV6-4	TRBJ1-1	TGTGCCAGCTTATACAGGGTCGTAGCGCTGAACACTGAAGCTTTCTTT	CASLYRVVALNTEAFF
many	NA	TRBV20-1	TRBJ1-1	TGCAGTGCTAGAGATGGCATCAACACTGAAGCTTTCTTT	CSARDGINTEAFF
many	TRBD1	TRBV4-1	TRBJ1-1	TGCGCCAGCAGCCAAGGAGGTGGAGGGGGCTCCTGGGACACTGAAGCTTTCTTT	CASSQGGGGGSWDTEAFF
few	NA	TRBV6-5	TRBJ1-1	TGTGCCAGCAGACCTCATTCGAGCGGCTCAACTTTCTTT	CASRPHSSGSTFF
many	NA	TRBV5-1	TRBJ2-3	TGCGCCAGCAGCCAAGGCGCGGGGAGACCCACAGATACGCAGTATTTT	CASSQGAGRPTDTQYF
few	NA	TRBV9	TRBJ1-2	TGTGCCAGCAGCGCACAGGTCCGCTATGGCTACACCTTC	CASSAQVRYGYTF
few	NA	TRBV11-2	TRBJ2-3	TGTGCCAGCAGCTTCGGACCCAGCACAGATACGCAGTATTTT	CASSFGPSTDTQYF
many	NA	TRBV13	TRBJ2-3	TGTGCCAGCAGCTTAACCGGGGGCACAGATACGCAGTATTTT	CASSLTGGTDTQYF
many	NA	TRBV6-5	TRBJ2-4	TGTGCCAGCAGTTACAGTCCGAGGGAAAATGGAGCCAAAAACATTCAGTACTTC	CASSYSPRENGAKNIQYF
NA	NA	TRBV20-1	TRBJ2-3	TGCAGTGCTAGGGGCCCGGGGGAAGGGGTAATGGATACGCAGTATTTT	CSARGPGEGVMDTQYF
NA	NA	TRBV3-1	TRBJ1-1	TGTGCCAGCACCAACCCCGGGATTGAAGCTTTCTTT	CASTNPGIEAFF
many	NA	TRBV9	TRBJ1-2	TGTGCCAGCAGCGGACAGGAACGTAACTATGGCTACACCTTC	CASSGQERNYGYTF
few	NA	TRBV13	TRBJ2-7	TGTGCCAGCAGCCTCTCAGGGCGGGGCGCTTCCTCCTACGAGCAGTACTTC	CASSLSGRGASSYEQYF
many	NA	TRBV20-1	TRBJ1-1	TGCAGTGCTAGAGATCCGAGCAGAACTGAAGCTTTCTTT	CSARDPSRTEAFF
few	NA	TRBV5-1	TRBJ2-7	TGCGCCAGCAGCCATTCACCGCTCCGCGAGCAGTACTTC	CASSHSPLREQYF
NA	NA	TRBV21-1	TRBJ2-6	TGTGCCAGCAGCAAAGTGATGGGATTCCCTGGGGCCAACGTCCTGACTTTC	CASSKVMGFPGANVLTF
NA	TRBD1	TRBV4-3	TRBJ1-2	TGCGCCAGCAGCCAAGATACGAGGACAGGGCACTATGGCTACACCTTC	CASSQDTRTGHYGYTF
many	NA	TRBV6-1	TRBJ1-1	TGTGCCAGCAGTGATTCATCCCGTGCCCTCGATGATGAAGCTTTCTTT	CASSDSSRALDDEAFF
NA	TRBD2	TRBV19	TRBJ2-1	TGTGCCAGTAGTATAGATGGGACTAACTATGAGCAGTTCTTC	CASSIDGTNYEQFF
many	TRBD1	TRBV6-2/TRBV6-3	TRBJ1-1	TGTGCCAGCAGTTCAAGACAGGGGTCGAAGAACACTGAAGCTTTCTTT	CASSSRQGSKNTEAFF
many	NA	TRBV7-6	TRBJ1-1	TGTGCCAGCAGCCCCGGTTCGACTGAAGCTTTCTTT	CASSPGSTEAFF
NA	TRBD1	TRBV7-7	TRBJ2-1	TGTGCTAGCAGCCCCGGGACAGGGCCCAATGAGCAGTTCTTC	CASSPGTGPNEQFF
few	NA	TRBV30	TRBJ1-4	TGTGCCTGGAGTTGGGGAGCAGGGACGAGGGAAAAACTGTTTTTT	CAWSWGAGTREKLFF
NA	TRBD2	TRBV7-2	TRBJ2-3	TGTGCCAGCAGCTCCCTAGCGGGGGGACGCACAGATACGCAGTATTTT	CASSSLAGGRTDTQYF
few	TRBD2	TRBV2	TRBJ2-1	TGTGCCAGCTTTGGGGCCCGGGGGGGCCGGTTCTTC	CASFGARGGRFF
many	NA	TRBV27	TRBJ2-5	TGTGCCAGCAGTCCAATCCCCAAAGGGCCGGCAGAGACCCAGTACTTC	CASSPIPKGPAETQYF
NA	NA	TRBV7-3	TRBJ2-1	TGTGCCAGCAGCCCCCGTGACCAAGGTTACAATGAGCAGTTCTTC	CASSPRDQGYNEQFF
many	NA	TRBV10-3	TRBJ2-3	TGTGCCATCACCCGACAGGCCTCAGATACGCAGTATTTT	CAITRQASDTQYF
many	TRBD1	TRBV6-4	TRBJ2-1	TGTGCCAGCAGCTCGGGACAGCCAAACAATGAGCAGTTCTTC	CASSSGQPNNEQFF
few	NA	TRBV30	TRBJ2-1	TGTGCCTGGAGTGCCCTTGGAGTCGAGCAGTTCTTC	CAWSALGVEQFF